Listed here are 7 T cell receptor beta chains from one sample, sequenced in a study of T cells in tuberculosis. Sorting used thawed, overnight-rested PBMC stained with anti-CD3, a viability dye and GMM-loaded CD1B tetramer. C32 glucose monomycolate from Rhodococcus equi was loaded onto the CD1B tetramers. Method: immunoSEQ multiplex PCR; TCRdb's copy keeps in-frame clones and lacks some. The sample carries tens of thousands of clones, roughly 91% recorded once. The sample consisted of CD1b-GMM tetramer-negative cells sorted from PBMCs. These receptors were obtained from an adult woman with latent tuberculosis.

The chain joins TRBV27 to TRBJ1-1, with D unresolved. V lost 6 bases to trimming and J lost 0 bases, with 8 bases between them. The germline V gene encodes CDR1 MNHEY and CDR2 SMNVEV (reference sequence). This CDR3 has 13 residues. CDR3 coding DNA: TGTGCCAGCAGCATACGGGTGAACACTGAAGCTTTCTTT. It yields the protein CASSIRVNTEAFF.

This chain joins TRBV9 and TRBJ1-1; a possible D gene is TRBD1 (5 bases). The V end was cut by 3 bases, the J end by 1 base, with 7 bases between. CDR3 length equals 13 residues. Germline values: CDR1 SGDLS, CDR2 YYNGEE. The CDR3 region is CASSAGQNTEAFF. In DNA form, the CDR3 reads TGTGCCAGCAGCGCAGGACAGAACACTGAAGCTTTCTTT.

The CDR3 nucleotides are TGTGCCAGTAGTATCGGGGTCGAGCAGTACGTC. Translation gives CASSIGVEQYV. The chain links TRBV19 to TRBJ2-7, with TRBD2 as a possible D gene (5 bases). Deletions cut 3 bases from V and 6 bases from J, with 6 bases between. Germline CDR1 and CDR2: LNHDA and SQIVND (reference sequence). This CDR3 comprises 11 residues.

This chain joins TRBV7-9 and TRBJ2-1; TRBD1 aligns across 7 bases. Germline loops: CDR1 SEHNR, CDR2 FQNEAQ (reference sequence). The CDR3 has 14 amino acids. V was pared by 5 bases and J by 4 bases, with 5 bases of the junction left unmatched. CDR3 region: CASSPGQIYNEQFF. CDR3 DNA: TGTGCCAGCAGCCCGGGACAGATTTACAATGAGCAGTTCTTC.

The chain links TRBV5-1 to TRBJ1-3; D call uncertain. There are 14 residues in the CDR3. Germline V lookup: CDR1 SGHRS, CDR2 YFSETQ. V lost 0 bases, J lost 4 bases, and 8 bases lay in between. The CDR3 sequence: CASSLAGSGNTIYF. The CDR3 bases are TGCGCCAGCAGCTTGGCGGGGTCAGGAAACACCATATATTTT. Based on the CDR3 plus reference TRBV5-1 and TRBJ1-3, the full variable domain is KAGVTQTPRYLIKTRGQQVTLSCSPISGHRSVSWYQQTPGQGLQFLFEYFSETQRNKGNFPGRFSGRQFSNSRSEMNVSTLELGDSALYLCASSLAGSGNTIYFGEGSWLTVV.

The chain couples TRBV6-5 to TRBJ1-3, with TRBD1 as a possible D gene (5 bases). CDR1 is MNHEY and CDR2 is SVGAGI in the germline V gene. Trimming pared 0 bases from V and 0 bases from J, leaving 6 bases between. The CDR3 runs 15 residues. CDR3 region: CASSYSGRSGNTIYF. Written as DNA, the CDR3 is TGTGCCAGCAGTTACTCGGGGCGCTCTGGAAACACCATATATTTT.

The J gene is TRBJ1-1, the V gene TRBV5-1; 9 bases line up with TRBD1. The CDR3 is 16 residues long. Trimming at V came to 2 bases and at J to 0 bases, leaving 5 bases not matched to a gene. Germline V gives CDR1 SGHRS, CDR2 YFSETQ. CDR3 region: CASSFDGTGLNTEAFF. The CDR3 region has the DNA TGCGCCAGCAGCTTTGACGGGACAGGGTTGAACACTGAAGCTTTCTTT.